The TCR beta chain described here comes from a study of T cell responses to AZD1222 COVID-19 vaccine. Study outcomes and limitations: Sampling captured repertoires only after the peak T cell response.

As concerns this clone: The target antigen is unknown.

Germline V gene sequence: CDR1 SGHNT, CDR2 YYREEE (reference sequence). The V end lost 6 bases, the J end lost 3 bases, and 12 bases lay between the germline ends. CDR3 length: 13 residues. Repertoires were generated with immunoSEQ multiplex PCR, while TCRdb's copy carries only in-frame clones and drops some. The sample shows about 160,000 clones, more than 75% of them seen only once. Sequenced here: peripheral blood, sampled 28 days after the second AZD1222 dose. The receptor comes from an adult who received the AZD1222 COVID-19 vaccine. The rearrangement links TRBV5-4 to TRBJ1-1, with no clear D. The CDR3 protein is CASKGRRDTEAFF. CDR3 DNA sequence: TGTGCCAGCAAGGGCCGGAGGGACACTGAAGCTTTCTTT.